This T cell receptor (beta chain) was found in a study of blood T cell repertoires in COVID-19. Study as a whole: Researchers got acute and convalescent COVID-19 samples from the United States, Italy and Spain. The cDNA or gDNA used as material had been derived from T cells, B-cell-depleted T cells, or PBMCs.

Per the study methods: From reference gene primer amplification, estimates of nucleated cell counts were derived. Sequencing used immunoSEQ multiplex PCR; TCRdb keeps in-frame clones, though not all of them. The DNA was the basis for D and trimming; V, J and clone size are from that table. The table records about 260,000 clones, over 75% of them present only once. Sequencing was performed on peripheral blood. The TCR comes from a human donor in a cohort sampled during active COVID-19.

The DNA for the CDR3 is TGTGCCAGCAGCTTAGAAGCGGGAAGCTCCTACGAGCAGTACTTC. This translates into CASSLEAGSSYEQYF. This chain links TRBV7-2 with TRBJ2-7; 7 bases match TRBD2. The CDR3 extends over 15 amino acids. The V gene's germline CDR1 is SGHTA and CDR2 FQGNSA. J gave up 0 bases and V 1 base, and 3 bases lay outside the gene matches. The variable domain in full, with the rest retrieved from reference TRBV7-2 and TRBJ2-7, is GAGVSQSPSNKVTEKGKDVELRCDPISGHTALYWYRQSLGQGLEFLIYFQGNSAPDKSGLPSDRFSAERTGGSVSTLTIQRTQQEDSAVYLCASSLEAGSSYEQYFGPGTRLTVT.